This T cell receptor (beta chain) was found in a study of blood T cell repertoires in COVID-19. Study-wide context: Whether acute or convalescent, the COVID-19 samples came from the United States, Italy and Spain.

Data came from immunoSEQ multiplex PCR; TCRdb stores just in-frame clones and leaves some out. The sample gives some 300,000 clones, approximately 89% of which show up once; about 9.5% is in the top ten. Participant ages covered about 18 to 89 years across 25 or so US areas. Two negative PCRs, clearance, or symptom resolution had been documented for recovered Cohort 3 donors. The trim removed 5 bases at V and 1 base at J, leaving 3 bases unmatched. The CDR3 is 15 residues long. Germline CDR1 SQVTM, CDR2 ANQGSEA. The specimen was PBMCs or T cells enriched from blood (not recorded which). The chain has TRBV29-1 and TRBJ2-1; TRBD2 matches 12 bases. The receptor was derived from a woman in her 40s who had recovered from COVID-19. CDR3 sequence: CSVTSGGPSYNEQFF. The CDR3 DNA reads TGCAGCGTTACTAGCGGGGGGCCGTCCTACAATGAGCAGTTCTTC.